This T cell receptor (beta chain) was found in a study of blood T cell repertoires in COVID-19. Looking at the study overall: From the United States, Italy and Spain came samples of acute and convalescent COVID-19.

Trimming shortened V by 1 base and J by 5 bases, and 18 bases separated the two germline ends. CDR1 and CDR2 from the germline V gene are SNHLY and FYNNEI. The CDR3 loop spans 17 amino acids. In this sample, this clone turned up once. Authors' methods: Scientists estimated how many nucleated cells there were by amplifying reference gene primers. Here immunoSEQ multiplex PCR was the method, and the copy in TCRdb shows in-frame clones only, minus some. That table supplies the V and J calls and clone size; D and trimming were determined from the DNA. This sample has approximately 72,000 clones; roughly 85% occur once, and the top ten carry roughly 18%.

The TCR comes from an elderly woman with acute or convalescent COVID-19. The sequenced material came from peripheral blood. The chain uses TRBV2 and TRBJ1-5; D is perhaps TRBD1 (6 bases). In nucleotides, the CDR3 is TGTGCCAGCAGTGAAGATAGGGGACATACAAGCCATCAGCCCCAGCATTTT. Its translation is CASSEDRGHTSHQPQHF.